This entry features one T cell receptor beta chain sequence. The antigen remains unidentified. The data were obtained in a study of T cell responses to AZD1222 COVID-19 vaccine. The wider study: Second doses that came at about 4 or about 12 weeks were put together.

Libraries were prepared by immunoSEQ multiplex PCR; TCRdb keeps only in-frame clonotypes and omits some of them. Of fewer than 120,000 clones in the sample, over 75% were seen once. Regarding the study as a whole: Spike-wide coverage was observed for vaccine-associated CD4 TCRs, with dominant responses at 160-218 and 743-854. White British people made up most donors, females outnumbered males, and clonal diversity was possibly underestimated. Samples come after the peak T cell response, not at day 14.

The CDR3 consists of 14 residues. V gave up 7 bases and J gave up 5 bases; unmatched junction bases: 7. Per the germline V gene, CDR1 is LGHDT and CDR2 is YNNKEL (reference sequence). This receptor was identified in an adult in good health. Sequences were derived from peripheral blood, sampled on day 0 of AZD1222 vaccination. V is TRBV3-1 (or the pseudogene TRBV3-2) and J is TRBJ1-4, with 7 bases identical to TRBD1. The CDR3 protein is CASTTGTENEKLFF. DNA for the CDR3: TGTGCCAGCACGACAGGGACGGAGAATGAAAAACTGTTTTTT.